This TCR beta chain was observed in a study of regulatory T cells in long-lasting Graves disease. Trimming cost V 6 bases and J 8 bases, with 14 bases left between them. The CDR3 is 13 residues long. Time point reported: newly diagnosed GD, antithyroid drugs for less than 3 months. RNA isolated from PBMCs was used to make the TCR library. Arm-PCR of CDR3 regions and iRepertoire HTBI primers were the basis on which TCR beta libraries were built. TCRdb re-analysed the multiplex PCR reads in MiXCR, keeping a single row per CDR3 protein. The table includes roughly 420,000 distinct CDR3 sequences, 14% detected once. The sample was also linked to a second study, of T cells in Graves' hyperthyroidism and ophthalmopathy. That source adds: An initial round of RT-PCR targeting the TCR CDR3 relied on the HTBI primer set.

The source is a woman aged 50 to 65 with Graves disease. V and J are TRBV12-3 or TRBV12-4 and TRBJ2-1, with D tentatively TRBD2 (6 bases). The starting material was peripheral blood mononuclear cells (PBMCs), obtained at new diagnosis, from a patient treated with antithyroid drugs. CDR3 in amino acids: CASRILATDEQFF. The CDR3 DNA reads TGTGCCAGCAGAATACTAGCCACGGATGAGCAGTTCTTC.